The clone carrying this TCR beta chain was seen a few times. Antigen specificity is unknown. Each CDR3 protein gets one entry after TCRdb re-called the reads with MiXCR. The data hold 250,000 to 300,000 distinct CDR3 sequences, with 25% observed a single time. The V end lost 1 base, the J end lost 4 bases, and 8 bases lay between the germline ends. This CDR3 has 13 residues. The germline V gene has CDR1 SGHAT and CDR2 FQNNGV. The data stem from a study of T cell repertoires in cytomegalovirus infection. Broader study findings: There were HLA-C-restricted CMV-specific TCR beta clonotypes dominating the ex vivo response.

Sequencing was performed on PBMCs. The receptor's source is a human donor in good health (CMV status not recorded). Some clones in this sample may be carry-over from other donors' samples. The chain recombines TRBV11-2 with TRBJ2-7; D may be TRBD1 (5 bases). In nucleotides, the CDR3 is TGTGCCAGCAGCTTAGTCAGGGTGTACGAGCAGTACTTC. Translated: CASSLVRVYEQYF.